These T cell receptor beta chains were read from a single sample in a study of OX40 agonist ivuxolimab in advanced cancers. Generated by immunoSEQ multiplex PCR, the TCRdb table keeps only in-frame clones and is missing some. The sample has approximately 70,000 clones, approximately 88% seen once. The specimen was CD4+ or CD8+ T cells sorted from blood, collected in a trial of the OX40 agonist ivuxolimab. The receptor source for this set is an adult with an advanced solid tumor such as melanoma, head and neck, liver or kidney cancer. The CDR3 runs from the conserved cysteine through the conserved F or W. For some rows the clone size is stated as once, few or many, or as a class when expanded; others skip it.

V gene	J gene	CDR3 length	clone size	CDR3 protein
TRBV18	TRBJ1-1	15	.	CASSPQSGENTEAFF
TRBV6-5	TRBJ1-3	15	once	CASSYSGGTGNTIYF
TRBV4-1	TRBJ2-1	16	.	CASSQEEQWVGNEQFF
TRBV6-5	TRBJ1-2	13	.	CASSLGGADGYTF
TRBV19	TRBJ2-2	15	once	CASSIGPGGAGELFF
TRBV7-9	TRBJ2-7	15	few	CASSRTTGSSYEQYF
TRBV9	TRBJ2-1	15	.	CASSVLAGGQDEQFF
TRBV7-8	TRBJ1-1	13	.	CASSLRSNTEAFF
TRBV6-5	TRBJ2-7	15	.	CASSRKPGQGYEQYF
TRBV27	TRBJ2-3	13	.	CASRPTFGDTQYF
TRBV7-3	TRBJ2-7	13	.	CASSLTGGYEQYF
TRBV7-3	TRBJ2-2	12	.	CASSLNAGELFF
TRBV7-2	TRBJ1-5	15	.	CASSLGGGSNQPQHF
TRBV5-1	TRBJ2-1	15	.	CASRPTSNPYNEQFF
TRBV6-6	TRBJ2-5	12	.	CASSYSTQTQYF
TRBV5-6	TRBJ2-7	17	.	CASSPPRGTGGFYEQYF
TRBV5-8	TRBJ1-5	15	.	CASSLFGGWDQPQHF
TRBV10-3	TRBJ1-5	12	.	CAISSANQPQHF
TRBV10-3	TRBJ2-1	18	.	CAISESEGGQGRGNEQFF
TRBV2	TRBJ2-7	13	.	CASNERLAYEQYF
TRBV5-1	TRBJ2-4	15	.	CASSLVGTSKNIQYF
TRBV5-4	TRBJ2-2	15	.	CASSPWDSRTGELFF
TRBV9	TRBJ2-1	17	.	CASSVGGGVRVYNEQFF
TRBV5-1	TRBJ2-3	14	.	CASSLAGQGDTQYF
TRBV29-1	TRBJ2-1	17	.	CSALGLAGGSYYNEQFF
TRBV27	TRBJ2-7	13	.	CASKSGTSYEQYF
TRBV21-1	TRBJ2-1	17	few	CASSKVVSRNRYNEQFF
TRBV28	TRBJ2-1	14	.	CASGETGRNNEQFF
TRBV6-1	TRBJ2-3	15	.	CASSAGQGVRDTQYF
TRBV25-1	TRBJ2-1	17	.	CASSESQGIGSYNEQFF
TRBV5-1	TRBJ2-1	14	.	CASSRTGDYNEQFF
TRBV18	TRBJ2-2	13	.	CASSRQGTGELFF
TRBV6-6	TRBJ2-6	16	.	CASSYLGGSGANVLTF
TRBV5-1	TRBJ2-1	15	.	CASSLLGGDLNEQFF
TRBV28	TRBJ1-2	13	.	CASSSPGPYGYTF
TRBV6-5	TRBJ1-2	15	.	CASSPRDRGNSGYTF
TRBV7-9	TRBJ1-2	12	.	CASSRGDYGYTF
TRBV7-2	TRBJ1-1	13	.	CASSLVPNTEAFF
TRBV7-6	TRBJ2-7	18	.	CASSPAGRGPGNTYEQYF
TRBV5-1	TRBJ1-4	14	.	CASSLAGASEKLFF
TRBV14	TRBJ1-6	13	.	CASSQNRNSPLHF
TRBV5-4	TRBJ1-1	17	.	CASSSRSQGALNTEAFF
TRBV10-2	TRBJ2-3	18	.	CASSGSQGAPSSTDTQYF
TRBV5-1	TRBJ2-7	14	.	CASSLWGAAYEQYF
TRBV15	TRBJ1-6	12	.	CATSRENSPLHF
TRBV5-1	TRBJ1-1	13	.	CASSLPGQGKAFF
TRBV5-1	.	15	.	CASSLGQAYSYEQYF
TRBV5-1	TRBJ2-1	16	.	CASSLDVAGGNNEQFF
TRBV2	TRBJ2-7	14	.	CASSINRGLYEQYF
TRBV5-4	TRBJ1-2	13	.	CASSSTRSYGYTF
TRBV12-5	TRBJ2-1	18	.	CASGLLGLAGETYNEQFF
TRBV27	TRBJ1-1	13	.	CASSFTVNTEAFF
TRBV27	TRBJ2-1	17	.	CASTTLLTGKSYNEQFF
TRBV7-6	TRBJ2-1	15	.	CASSASGGAVNEQFF
TRBV25-1	TRBJ1-6	16	.	CASSIDRGWDNSPLHF
TRBV27	TRBJ2-1	16	.	CASSLRSGGPLNEQFF
TRBV18	TRBJ2-3	13	.	CASSLMGADTQYF
TRBV7-9	TRBJ2-7	15	.	CASSLSSSGGYEQYF
TRBV21-1	TRBJ2-7	16	once	CASSPWRGSGAYEQYF